This TCR beta chain was recovered during a study of PD-1 blockade in classical Hodgkin lymphoma (dated by TCRdb to the early 2020s). Describing the broader study: Nivolumab dosing was 3 mg/kg intravenously every 2 weeks, continuing until either disease progression or unacceptable toxicity. To define a peripheral blood immune signature of response to PD-1 blockade in classical Hodgkin lymphoma, the study combined TCR beta sequencing with CyTOF.

Trimming removed 4 bases from V and 0 bases from J, leaving 7 bases between the germline ends. The germline V gene yields MGHRA for CDR1 and YSYEKL for CDR2. Counted from cysteine to phenylalanine, this CDR3 has 13 amino acids. The read is trimmed to its CDR3 DNA, 39 bases read in frame from base 1. The Qiagen DNeasy kit was used to extract genomic DNA from unsorted PBMCs and from the negatively selected CD4+ and CD8+ fractions. Amplification of TCR beta CDR3 regions was done by immunoSEQ multiplex PCR with primers that anneal to V and J segments. A synthetic immune receptor repertoire was used to minimize amplification bias, and remaining bias was computationally removed after sequencing. In the source study's methods: Repertoire diversity was quantified as the Shannon entropy index using custom Python scripts. Unsorted, CD4+ and CD8+ repertoires were analyzed separately, except for combined analyses in which CD4+ and CD8+ sequences were merged in silico. A clone counted as expanded when the clone's frequency after treatment rose at least 2-fold relative to C1D1, and clones undetected at baseline were given a pseudocount of 0.5. Clones with 0 or 1 copy at C1D1 were defined as singleton clones, while clones with 2 or more copies were defined as non-singleton clones. Clones expanded in unsorted samples were labelled as CD4+, CD8+ or unknown by matching protein sequences in sorted samples from the same patient. Wilcoxon tests were applied to paired samples to test diversity changes from C1D1 to C4D1. The immuneACCESS repertoire file appears here via TCRdb, limited to in-frame rearrangements. These files lack a portion of the clones; in checked studies, under half of the deficit traces to unresolved V genes, and the cause of the others is not known. That table supplies the V and J calls and clone size; D and trimming were determined from the DNA. The sample table lists more than 11,000 clones, 81% of them with a count of one. Around 22% of the sample comes from the top ten.

Broad study findings and their caveats: By C4D1, a significant rise was seen in CD4+ TCR diversity but not in CD8+ TCR diversity (p=0.0027 vs p=0.16), and the rise was most apparent among complete responders (p=0.02). Trial patients with a complete response had baseline diversity similar to that of newly diagnosed patients, while partial responders and progressors had significantly lower diversity. The study was restricted to a single clinical trial cohort, and the causes of repertoire differences, possibly disease activity or prior therapy, were left undefined. Newly diagnosed patients were reported to have lower baseline TCR diversity than healthy donors, and relapsed/refractory patients were reported to have lower baseline TCR diversity still. Diversity was lower in patients who began nivolumab less than 1 year after ASCT, so these patients were left out of later analyses to avoid confounding by immune reconstitution.

The time point label, as the study defines it: cycle 1 day 1 (C1D1), immediately before nivolumab initiation. Every trial patient had relapsed following autologous stem cell transplantation, and prior brentuximab vedotin exposure was what differed among cohorts A, B and C. A total of fewer than 70 patients with relapsed/refractory classical Hodgkin lymphoma made up the trial cohort, and each patient's best overall response was complete response, partial response or progressive disease. In the multi-cohort phase II CheckMate 205 trial, trial patients received single-agent nivolumab. Best overall response was determined by an independent review committee according to the 2007 International Working Group response criteria. PBMCs from the trial were collected at three points: immediately before nivolumab initiation (C1D1), and during therapy at cycle 2 day 1 and cycle 4 day 1. After peripheral blood was drawn into 8 mL Vacutainer Cell Preparation Tubes, PBMCs were isolated by centrifugation and then cryopreserved.

This clone was detected once. The antigen it binds to is not known. No clone much larger than this one lies a single base away; base qualities are absent. The sequence is built from TRBV4-1 and TRBJ2-7, with the D gene call left open. This sample comprised peripheral blood mononuclear cells (PBMCs), obtained at baseline. This TCR derives from a human donor with classical Hodgkin lymphoma. The sequence in DNA is TGCGCCAGCAGCCTCAGGTTCTCCTACGAGCAGTACTTC. The encoded protein is CASSLRFSYEQYF.